This record looks at one T cell receptor beta chain sequence and its context. Its antigen is unidentified. As the method of synthesis, 5'RACE template switching with UMIs yielded TCR beta cDNA. TCRdb re-called the 5' RACE reads and catalogs CDR3 proteins one per entry, DNA excluded. This listing includes some 460,000 distinct CDR3 sequences. Germline CDR1 reads KGHDR; CDR2 reads SFDVKD. This CDR3 has 13 residues. The data belong to a study of T cells expressing NK-cell markers. Broader study findings: Four donors showed these clonotypes also leading the CD3+CD56-NKG2C+ fraction. As a fraction of CD8+ T cells, dominant NKG2C+ clonotypes reached roughly 1.0-7.5% in more than five donors.

The chain combines TRBV24-1 with TRBJ2-3; TCRdb reports TRBD2, a call that lacks DNA to check it against. The source of this sequence is a woman in her forties or fifties in good health. Sequences were obtained from blood T cells: a sorted CD56 or NKG2C T cell subset, CD4+ or CD8+ T cells, or bulk PBMC T cells (not recorded which). The chain's CDR3 is CATRGLLTDTQYF.